This T cell receptor beta chain was obtained from a study of T cells in Graves' hyperthyroidism and ophthalmopathy. Study-level results: Blood also showed most of the thyroid clonotypes that were expanded above 0.001.

CDR3 length: 19 residues. Germline values: CDR1 SGHDN, CDR2 FVKESK. Trimming stripped 0 bases from V and 6 bases from J, with 25 bases between. This clonotype came up a few times. Its specificity is unknown. TCR beta CDR3 region amplification was performed from RNA transcripts. The HTBI set primed first-round TCR CDR3 RT-PCR. TCRdb re-called the multiplex PCR reads through MiXCR, storing one row per CDR3 protein. The sample includes approximately 620,000 distinct CDR3 sequences, roughly 16% of them seen just once. The material sequenced was blood. The TCR sequence derives from a woman aged 35 to 49 with Graves' ophthalmopathy. The rearrangement uses TRBV14 and TRBJ2-3, with D tentatively TRBD2 (6 bases). CDR3 coding DNA: TGTGCCAGCAGCCAAGATTATTCGGGCAGCGGGTTCCCGAGGGATACGCAGTATTTT. Encoded protein: CASSQDYSGSGFPRDTQYF.